This T cell receptor beta chain originates from a study of T cells in Graves' hyperthyroidism and ophthalmopathy. This clonotype appeared a few times. This sample holds PBMCs from approximately 10 ml fresh peripheral blood. Germline V gives CDR1 LGHNT, CDR2 FRNRAP. The CDR3 consists of 18 residues. V gave up 6 bases and J gave up 2 bases; unmatched junction bases: 10. It was RNA transcripts that yielded the amplified TCR beta CDR3 regions. The HTBI primer set served for first-round RT-PCR of the TCR CDR3. Each CDR3 protein is one row after TCRdb ran MiXCR on the multiplex PCR reads. The sample has almost 600,000 distinct CDR3 sequences, about 15% seen once.

This clonotype was obtained from a young woman with Graves' hyperthyroidism that later progressed to Graves' ophthalmopathy. The sample taken for sequencing was blood. The chain joins TRBV12-5 to TRBJ2-2; TRBD2 agrees at 12 bases. CDR3 nucleotide sequence: TGTGCTAGTGGCTTTGTCCTAGCGGGAGGGCCCAACACCGGGGAGCTGTTTTTT. Protein sequence: CASGFVLAGGPNTGELFF.